The source of this TCR beta chain is a study of blood T cell repertoires in COVID-19. Study context: Spain, Italy and the United States supplied samples that represented acute and convalescent COVID-19. PBMCs, B-cell-depleted T cells, or T cells were the source of the cDNA or gDNA that made up the material.

Original processing methods: Counts of nucleated cells, estimated from reference gene primer amplification, were obtained. The data were produced by immunoSEQ multiplex PCR, yet TCRdb's version contains in-frame clones alone and is incomplete. V, J and clone size reflect that table, while D and trimming were determined from the DNA. This table holds some 320,000 clones, over 90% found once. The CDR3 spans 15 residues. With V trimmed by 3 bases and J by 4 bases, 3 bases remained unmatched. Germline V gene data show CDR1 as SGHTA and CDR2 as FQGNSA. The receptor's source is a woman aged 30 to 39 who had been exposed to COVID-19. Sequences were obtained from PBMCs or T cells enriched from blood (not recorded which). V usage is TRBV7-2 and J usage is TRBJ2-3, with 11 bases aligning to TRBD2. The CDR3 region has the DNA TGTGCCAGCAGCTTCACTAGCGGGGGTTCAGATACGCAGTATTTT. Translating gives CASSFTSGGSDTQYF.